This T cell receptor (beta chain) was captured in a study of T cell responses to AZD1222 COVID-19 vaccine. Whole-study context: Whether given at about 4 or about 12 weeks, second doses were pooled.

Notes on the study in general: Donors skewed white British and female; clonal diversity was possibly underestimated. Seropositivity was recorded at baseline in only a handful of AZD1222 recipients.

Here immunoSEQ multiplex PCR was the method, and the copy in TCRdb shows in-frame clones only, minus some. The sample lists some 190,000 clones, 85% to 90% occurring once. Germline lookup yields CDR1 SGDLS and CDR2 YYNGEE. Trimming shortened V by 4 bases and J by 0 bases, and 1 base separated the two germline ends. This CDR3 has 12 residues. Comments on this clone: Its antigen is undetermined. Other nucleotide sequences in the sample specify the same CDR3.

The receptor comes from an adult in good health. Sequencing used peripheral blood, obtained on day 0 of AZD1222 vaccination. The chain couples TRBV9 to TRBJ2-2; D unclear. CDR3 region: CASSPNTGELFF. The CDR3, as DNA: TGTGCCAGCAGCCCGAACACCGGGGAGCTGTTTTTT.